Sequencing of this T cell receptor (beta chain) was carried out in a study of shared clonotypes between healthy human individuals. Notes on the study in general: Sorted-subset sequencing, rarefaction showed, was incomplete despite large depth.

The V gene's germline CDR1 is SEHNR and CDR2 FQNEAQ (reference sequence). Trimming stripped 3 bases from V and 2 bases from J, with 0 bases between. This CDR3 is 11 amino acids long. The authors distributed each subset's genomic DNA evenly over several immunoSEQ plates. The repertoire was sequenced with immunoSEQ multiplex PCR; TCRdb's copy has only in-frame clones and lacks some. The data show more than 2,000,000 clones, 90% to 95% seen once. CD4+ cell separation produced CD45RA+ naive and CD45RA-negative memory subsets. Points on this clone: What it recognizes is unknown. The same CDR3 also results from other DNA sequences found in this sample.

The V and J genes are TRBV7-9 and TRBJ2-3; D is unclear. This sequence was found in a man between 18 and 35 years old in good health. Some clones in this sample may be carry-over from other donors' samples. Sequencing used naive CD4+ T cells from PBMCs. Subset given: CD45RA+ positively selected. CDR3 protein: CASSFTDTQYF. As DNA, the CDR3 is TGTGCCAGCAGCTTCACAGATACGCAGTATTTT.